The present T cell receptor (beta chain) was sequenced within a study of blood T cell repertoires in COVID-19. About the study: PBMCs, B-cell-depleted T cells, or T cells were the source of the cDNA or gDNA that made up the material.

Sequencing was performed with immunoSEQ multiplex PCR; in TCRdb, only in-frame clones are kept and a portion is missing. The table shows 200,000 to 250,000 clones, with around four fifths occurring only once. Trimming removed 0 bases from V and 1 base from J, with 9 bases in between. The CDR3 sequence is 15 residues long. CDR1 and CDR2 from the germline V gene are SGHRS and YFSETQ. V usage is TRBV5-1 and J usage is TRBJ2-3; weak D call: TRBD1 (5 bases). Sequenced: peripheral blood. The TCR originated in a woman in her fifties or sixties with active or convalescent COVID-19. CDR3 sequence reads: CASSLEVGGTDTQYF. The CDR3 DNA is TGCGCCAGCAGCTTGGAGGTAGGGGGCACAGATACGCAGTATTTT.